These T cell receptor beta chains were read from a single sample in a study of Graves' ophthalmopathy and Graves' hyperthyroidism. TCRdb called the multiplex PCR reads again in MiXCR, with one record for every CDR3 protein. This table holds over a million distinct CDR3 sequences, less than 45% found once. Material for sequencing was peripheral blood or thyroid tissue (not recorded which). The source of these receptors is an adult man with Graves' hyperthyroidism. The CDR3 runs from the conserved cysteine through the conserved F or W. Each record gives: V gene, J gene, D gene, clone size, CDR3 protein, CDR3 DNA. The D gene is left open where the match is weak. Clone size appears in some rows only: once, few, many, or a class for an expanded clone.

TRBV10-3	TRBJ2-7	-	many	CAISDGRVTGGFYEQYF	TGTGCCATCAGTGACGGGAGGGTGACAGGGGGTTTTTACGAGCAGTACTTC
TRBV20-1	TRBJ1-2	-	many	CSAGLGHNYGYTF	TGCAGTGCTGGTCTGGGACACAACTATGGCTACACCTTC
TRBV10-3	TRBJ2-6	-	once	CAISAAGTFSGANVLTF	TGTGCCATCAGTGCTGCCGGGACATTCTCTGGGGCCAACGTCCTGACTTTC
TRBV6-5	TRBJ1-5	-	many	CASSSGRARNQPQHF	TGTGCCAGCAGTTCAGGACGTGCAAGAAATCAGCCCCAGCATTTT
TRBV6-1	TRBJ1-2	-	few	CASSEAPTPNYGYTF	TGTGCCAGCAGTGAAGCCCCGACACCAAACTATGGCTACACCTTC
TRBV10-3	TRBJ1-3	TRBD1	-	CAISATGVGNTIYF	TGTGCCATCAGTGCTACAGGGGTCGGAAACACCATATATTTT
TRBV7-8	TRBJ2-2	TRBD2	many	CASSLTSGGDTGELFF	TGTGCCAGCAGCTTAACTAGCGGAGGCGACACCGGGGAGCTGTTTTTT
TRBV5-1	TRBJ2-5	TRBD2	-	CASSNRAGSQETQYF	TGCGCCAGCAGCAACCGAGCGGGAAGCCAAGAGACCCAGTACTTC
TRBV29-1	TRBJ2-7	TRBD2	many	CSVSGLALSYEQYF	TGCAGCGTTTCAGGACTAGCCCTCTCCTACGAGCAGTACTTC
TRBV11-2	TRBJ2-7	-	many	CATGISGLGSGEQYF	TGTGCCACCGGCATATCGGGACTGGGGTCTGGTGAGCAGTACTTC
TRBV5-5	TRBJ1-1	-	-	CASSPGGPGEAFF	TGTGCCAGCAGCCCTGGAGGCCCGGGAGAAGCTTTCTTT
TRBV29-1	TRBJ2-2	TRBD2	-	CSLRLAGGGNEQFF	TGCAGCTTGAGACTAGCGGGAGGGGGGAATGAGCAGTTTTTT
TRBV5-6	TRBJ1-5	-	many	CASSFRGGGSNQPQHF	TGTGCCAGCAGCTTCAGGGGCGGAGGTAGCAATCAGCCCCAGCATTTT
TRBV6-1	TRBJ1-2	TRBD1	-	CASSEAQGGYGYTF	TGTGCCAGCAGTGAAGCGCAGGGGGGCTATGGCTACACCTTC
TRBV29-1	TRBJ2-7	TRBD1	few	CSVEGSAGGSEQYF	TGCAGCGTTGAAGGGAGCGCAGGGGGCTCCGAGCAGTACTTC
TRBV25-1	TRBJ1-2	-	many	CASSGAGYTF	TGTGCCAGCAGTGGGGCTGGCTACACCTTC
TRBV12-3/TRBV12-4	TRBJ2-7	-	many	CASSFGAAYEQYF	TGTGCCAGCAGTTTTGGGGCAGCCTACGAGCAGTACTTC
TRBV12-3/TRBV12-4	TRBJ1-1	-	-	CASSQLAENTEAFF	TGTGCCAGCAGCCAGCTGGCGGAGAACACTGAAGCTTTCTTT
TRBV19	TRBJ1-5	-	many	CASSPTGAANQPQHF	TGTGCCAGTAGTCCGACTGGGGCAGCTAATCAGCCCCAGCATTTT
TRBV11-2	TRBJ2-1	-	-	CASSLSGLIYNEQFF	TGTGCCAGCAGCTTATCAGGACTGATCTACAATGAGCAGTTCTTC
TRBV6-5	TRBJ1-4	TRBD1	-	CASSNDRDRGEKLFF	TGTGCCAGCAGCAATGACCGGGACAGGGGTGAAAAACTGTTTTTT
TRBV7-9	TRBJ1-5	-	many	CASSLGPNSQPQHF	TGTGCCAGCAGCTTAGGGCCAAATTCTCAGCCCCAGCATTTT
TRBV2	TRBJ1-1	TRBD1	many	CARDEGTGNLNTEAFF	TGTGCCAGAGATGAAGGGACAGGGAACCTGAACACTGAAGCTTTCTTT
TRBV6-5	TRBJ1-1	-	-	CANSYSGATEAFF	TGTGCCAACAGTTACTCCGGGGCCACTGAAGCTTTCTTT
TRBV7-9	TRBJ2-7	-	few	CASSLVSDTPAYEQYF	TGTGCCAGCAGCTTAGTATCGGACACACCGGCCTACGAGCAGTACTTC
TRBV24-1	TRBJ2-3	TRBD2	few	CATSGMTSESTDTQYF	TGTGCCACCAGTGGTATGACTAGCGAAAGCACAGATACGCAGTATTTT
TRBV9	TRBJ1-1	TRBD1	many	CASSSRDRNTEAFF	TGTGCCAGCAGCAGCCGGGACAGAAACACTGAAGCTTTCTTT
TRBV20-1	TRBJ1-5	TRBD1	-	CSARSRGGTGNNQPQHF	TGCAGTGCTAGATCGCGGGGTGGGACAGGAAACAATCAGCCCCAGCATTTT
TRBV5-8	TRBJ2-7	-	few	CASSLEGKWEQYF	TGTGCCAGCAGCTTGGAGGGCAAGTGGGAGCAGTACTTC
TRBV10-3	TRBJ2-3	TRBD2	few	CAIMDETSGRDTQYF	TGTGCCATCATGGATGAGACTAGCGGGAGGGATACGCAGTATTTT
TRBV9	TRBJ2-5	-	-	CASSVVPASWETQYF	TGTGCCAGCAGCGTAGTCCCGGCTAGCTGGGAGACCCAGTACTTC
TRBV28	TRBJ2-6	-	-	CASSSHRSGANVLTF	TGTGCCAGCAGTTCCCACCGGTCTGGGGCCAACGTCCTGACTTTC
TRBV10-3	TRBJ2-7	TRBD2	many	CAISDGLASPYEQYF	TGTGCCATCAGTGATGGACTAGCGAGTCCTTACGAGCAGTACTTC
TRBV6-5	TRBJ1-2	TRBD1	-	CASSRSSATGGGFNYGYTF	TGTGCCAGCAGCCGGTCCTCGGCGACAGGGGGCGGATTCAACTATGGCTACACCTTC
TRBV5-5	TRBJ1-1	-	-	CASSLEDRDSILNTEAFF	TGTGCCAGCAGCTTGGAAGACCGGGACTCAATTCTGAACACTGAAGCTTTCTTT
TRBV10-3	TRBJ2-5	TRBD1	many	CVSQGAGETQYF	TGTGTCTCACAGGGGGCAGGAGAGACCCAGTACTTC
TRBV15	TRBJ2-5	-	-	CATSRDRGDETQYF	TGTGCCACCAGCAGAGACAGGGGGGATGAGACCCAGTACTTC
TRBV7-8	TRBJ1-4	-	many	CASSQGPGQRGYEKLFF	TGTGCCAGCAGCCAAGGACCCGGACAGCGAGGCTATGAAAAACTGTTTTTT
TRBV29-1	TRBJ1-1	-	-	CSLAQGMNTEAFF	TGCAGCTTAGCCCAGGGAATGAACACTGAAGCTTTCTTT
TRBV19	TRBJ1-1	-	few	CASSREVMNTEAFF	TGTGCCAGTAGTCGTGAGGTGATGAACACTGAAGCTTTCTTT
TRBV12-3/TRBV12-4	TRBJ1-6	-	many	CASSSGAQDSPLHF	TGTGCCAGCAGTTCAGGGGCCCAAGATTCACCCCTCCACTTT
TRBV5-7	TRBJ1-5	TRBD1	-	CASSLGTGGSKSNQPQHF	TGTGCCAGCAGCTTGGGGACAGGGGGATCAAAGAGCAATCAGCCCCAGCATTTT
TRBV20-1	TRBJ2-7	TRBD1	-	CSARGLDRRSYEQYF	TGCAGTGCTAGAGGTTTGGACAGGCGATCCTACGAGCAGTACTTC
TRBV7-9	TRBJ1-2	-	many	CASSLEYSGYTF	TGTGCCAGCAGCTTAGAGTATAGTGGCTACACCTTC